These 14 T cell receptor beta chains were sequenced from one sample in a study of blood T cell repertoires in COVID-19. Sequencing was performed with immunoSEQ multiplex PCR; in TCRdb, only in-frame clones are kept and a portion is missing. This table has 200,000 to 300,000 clones, about 84% appearing once. The sequenced material came from peripheral blood. The receptors originated from a woman of 80 years or more with COVID-19, enrolled during active disease.

As DNA, the CDR3 is TGTGTCTCTACTAGGGCGAACACTGAAGCTTTCTTT. This gives the protein CVSTRANTEAFF. The gene calls are TRBV6-6 and TRBJ1-1; D is uncertain. This CDR3 contains 12 residues. Germline CDR1 is MNHNY and CDR2 is SVGAGI (reference sequence).

This chain links TRBV7-6 with TRBJ2-1; unclear D gene. Germline V gives CDR1 SGHVS, CDR2 FNYEAQ. CDR3 size: 12 residues. Trimming took 4 bases from V and 8 from J, leaving 9 bases between them. CDR3 residues: CASSSGTYEQFF. CDR3 coding DNA: TGTGCCAGCAGCTCAGGAACATATGAGCAGTTCTTC.

V and J are TRBV27 and TRBJ1-5, with D uncertain. The V end was cut by 4 bases, the J end by 6 bases, with 10 bases between. This CDR3 has 13 amino acids. Germline CDR1 and CDR2: MNHEY and SMNVEV (reference sequence). The CDR3 bases are TGTGCCAGCAGTTCCCTGACTTCTCAGCCCCAGCATTTT. This codes for CASSSLTSQPQHF.

V usage is TRBV6-5 and J usage is TRBJ1-6; 7 bases are a match to TRBD1. Trimming removed 2 bases from V and 5 bases from J; junction bases left unmatched: 0. CDR1 and CDR2 from the germline V gene are MNHEY and SVGAGI. CDR3 length: 14 residues. Written as DNA, the CDR3 is TGTGCCAGCAGTTACACAGGGGATAATTCACCCCTCCACTTT. Encoded protein: CASSYTGDNSPLHF.

The rearrangement uses TRBV28 and TRBJ2-7; TRBD1 is a possible D gene (6 bases). V shed 5 bases and J shed 3 bases, with 20 bases lying between them. The CDR3 loop spans 16 amino acids. The germline CDR1 and CDR2 sequences are MDHEN and SYDVKM. DNA for the CDR3: TGTGCCAGCAGTACCTCCGGGACAAGGGGCCTCTACGAGCAGTACGTC. Protein product: CASSTSGTRGLYEQYV.

As DNA, the CDR3 is TGTGCCAGCAGTTTAGGCGGACAGGGAGGTGAAAAACTGTTTTTT. Encoded protein: CASSLGGQGGEKLFF. This sequence joins TRBV28 and TRBJ1-4, with TRBD1 identical over 8 bases. The germline V gene encodes CDR1 MDHEN and CDR2 SYDVKM. J gave up 7 bases and V 2 bases, and 6 bases lay outside the gene matches. The CDR3 has 15 residues.

J is TRBJ2-7 and V is TRBV3-1 (or the pseudogene TRBV3-2), with TRBD1 matching 8 bases. The CDR3 runs 17 residues. V shed 7 bases, J shed 6 bases, and the junction held 20 bases outside the gene matches. Germline CDR1 and CDR2: LGHDT and YNNKEL (reference sequence). The chain's CDR3 is CASNRIPSGGSGCEQYV. CDR3 nucleotides: TGTGCCAGCAACCGAATCCCCTCAGGGGGCAGTGGTTGCGAGCAGTACGTC.

The genes are TRBV27 and TRBJ1-2; tentative D call: TRBD1 (5 bases). CDR1 and CDR2 (germline): MNHEY, SMNVEV (reference sequence). Trimming removed 5 bases at V and 5 bases at J, with 6 bases between. The CDR3 contains 11 residues. CDR3 bases: TGTGCCAGCAGTCAGGGTTATGGCTACACCTTC. It yields the protein CASSQGYGYTF.

The table lists this clone with a few counts. This same CDR3 is encoded by further DNA sequences in the sample. J is TRBJ1-3 and V is TRBV7-9; 7 bases align to TRBD1. V was clipped by 5 bases and J by 3 bases; unmatched bases: 1. Germline CDR1 and CDR2: SEHNR and FQNEAQ (reference sequence). The CDR3 length is 13 residues. The CDR3 DNA is TGTGCCAGCAGCCGGGACAGTGGAAACACCATATATTTT. Its translation is CASSRDSGNTIYF.

The chain couples TRBV5-1 to TRBJ2-5; 11 bases are shared with TRBD2. Germline V gives CDR1 SGHRS, CDR2 YFSETQ. V shed 5 bases, J shed 2 bases, and the junction held 8 bases outside the gene matches. The CDR3 has 16 amino acids. The CDR3, as DNA: TGCGCCAGCAGACGACTAGCGGGGAGCATTCAAGAGACCCAGTACTTC. This translates into CASRRLAGSIQETQYF.

The rearrangement uses TRBV5-5 and TRBJ2-2; D gene unclear. The CDR3 consists of 14 residues. Per germline, CDR1 SGHKS and CDR2 YYEKEE (reference sequence). The ends were cut back, 7 bases at V and 2 bases at J, with 12 bases in the middle. CDR3 loop: CASRTAPNTGELFF. The CDR3 DNA sequence: TGTGCCAGCCGCACAGCACCCAACACCGGGGAGCTGTTTTTT.

This sequence joins TRBV28 and TRBJ1-6; unclear D gene. Germline CDR1 reads MDHEN; CDR2 reads SYDVKM. The ends were cut back, 9 bases at V and 2 bases at J, with 14 bases in the middle. The CDR3 runs 15 residues. For the CDR3, the DNA is TGTGCCAGTCCATACTTATCGCCCTATAATTCACCCCTCCACTTT. Translated, it gives CASPYLSPYNSPLHF.

The chain recombines TRBV4-1 with TRBJ2-1; perhaps TRBD2 as D (5 bases). The germline V gene encodes CDR1 MGHRA and CDR2 YSYEKL. Trimming removed 4 bases at V and 0 bases at J, with 13 bases between. This CDR3 spans 16 amino acids. The DNA of the CDR3 is TGCGCCAGCAGCCGGGTATCAACTAGCTCCTACAATGAGCAGTTCTTC. It specifies CASSRVSTSSYNEQFF.

The V gene is TRBV9, the J gene TRBJ2-1, with 9 bases identical to TRBD2. The germline CDR1 and CDR2 sequences are SGDLS and YYNGEE. The length of the CDR3 is 15 residues. V shed 2 bases, J shed 8 bases, and the junction held 8 bases outside the gene matches. The CDR3 sequence is CASSVTGTSWDEQFF. CDR3 DNA sequence: TGTGCCAGCAGCGTCACCGGGACTAGCTGGGATGAGCAGTTCTTC.